This TCR beta chain was recorded in a study of T cells in localized non-small cell lung cancer. On this clone itself: Its specificity is not known.

Study-wide results and caveats: Without multi-region sequencing, intratumor heterogeneity could not be excluded. Maximal T cell clonality occurred in uninvolved adjacent lung, with tumor ranking below it. A higher density of T cells in blood coincided with extended overall survival. Adjacent lung was found to contain a median approximately 60 of the top 100 tumor clones.

Germline V gene sequence: CDR1 ENHRY, CDR2 SYGVKD. The CDR3 spans 13 residues. With 7 bases removed from V and 0 bases from J, the gap between germline ends came to 9 bases. Here immunoSEQ multiplex PCR was the method, and the copy in TCRdb shows in-frame clones only, minus some. The sample has tens of thousands of clones, 70% to 90% seen once. The TCR sequence derives from a man aged 40 to 70 with stage II lung adenocarcinoma. Sequences were derived from PBMCs, sampled before any cancer treatment. The gene calls are TRBV10-3 and TRBJ1-1, with D hard to call. Written as DNA, the CDR3 is TGTGCCATCACGGATTACATGAACACTGAAGCTTTCTTT. This codes for CAITDYMNTEAFF.